This T cell receptor beta chain was recorded in a study of shared clonotypes between healthy human individuals. The method was immunoSEQ multiplex PCR; TCRdb's version includes in-frame clones alone and lacks a portion of them. The table lists fewer than 600,000 clones, around 76% of them singletons. The TCR sequence derives from a woman between 35 and 50 years old in good health. Some clones in this sample may be carry-over from other donors' samples. Sequencing input: PBMCs.

The CDR3 region has the DNA TGCGCCAGCAGCTTGCGGGGACAGGGGCCCTACGAGCAGTACTTC. This translates into CASSLRGQGPYEQYF. The genes are TRBV5-1 and TRBJ2-7; 10 positions agree with TRBD1. Germline V gene lookup returns CDR1 SGHRS and CDR2 YFSETQ. V gave up 1 base and J gave up 2 bases; unmatched junction bases: 3. This CDR3 region has 15 residues.